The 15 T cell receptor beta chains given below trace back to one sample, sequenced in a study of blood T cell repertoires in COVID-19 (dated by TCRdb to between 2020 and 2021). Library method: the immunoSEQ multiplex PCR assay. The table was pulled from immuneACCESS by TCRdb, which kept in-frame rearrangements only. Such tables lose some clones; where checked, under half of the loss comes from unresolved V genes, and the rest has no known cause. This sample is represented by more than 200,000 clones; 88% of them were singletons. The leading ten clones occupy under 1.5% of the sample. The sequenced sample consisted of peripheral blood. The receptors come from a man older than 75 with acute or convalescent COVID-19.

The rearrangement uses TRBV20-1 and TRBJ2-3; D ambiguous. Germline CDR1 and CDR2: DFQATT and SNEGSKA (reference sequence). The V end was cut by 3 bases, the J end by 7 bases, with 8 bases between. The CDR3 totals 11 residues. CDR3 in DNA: TGCAGTGCTAGTACTCCGTATACGCAGTATTTT. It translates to CSASTPYTQYF.

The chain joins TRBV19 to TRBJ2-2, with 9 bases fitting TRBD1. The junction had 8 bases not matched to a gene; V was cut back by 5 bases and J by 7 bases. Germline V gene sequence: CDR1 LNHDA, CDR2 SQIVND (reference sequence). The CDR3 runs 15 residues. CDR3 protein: CASSPRQGVDGELFF. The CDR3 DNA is TGTGCCAGTAGTCCGCGACAGGGGGTAGACGGGGAGCTGTTTTTT.

CDR3 sequence (DNA): TGTGCCAGCAGCTTAGACCTAGCGGGGGGGCCTCGAGATACGCAGTATTTT. Protein product: CASSLDLAGGPRDTQYF. The chain couples TRBV7-2 to TRBJ2-3; TRBD2 matches 12 bases. In germline, CDR1 is SGHTA, CDR2 FQGNSA. The CDR3 has 17 amino acids. Germline trimming cut 1 base from V and 5 bases from J; bases unmatched to any gene: 7.

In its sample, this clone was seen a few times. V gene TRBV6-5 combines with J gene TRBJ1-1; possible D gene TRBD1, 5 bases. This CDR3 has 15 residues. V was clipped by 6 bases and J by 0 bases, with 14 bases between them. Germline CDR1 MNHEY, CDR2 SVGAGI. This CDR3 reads CASRGRGGLNTEAFF. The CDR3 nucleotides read TGTGCCAGCAGGGGGAGGGGTGGATTGAACACTGAAGCTTTCTTT.

The CDR3 region has the DNA TGTGCCAGCATACCAATTACAGGGGGGGAGACAACTAATGAAAAACTGTTTTTT. Translating it yields CASIPITGGETTNEKLFF. The J gene is TRBJ1-4, the V gene TRBV2; 8 nucleotides line up with TRBD1. The trim removed 7 bases at V and 0 bases at J, leaving 13 bases unmatched. CDR1 is SNHLY, CDR2 FYNNEI, per germline. The CDR3 contains 18 residues.

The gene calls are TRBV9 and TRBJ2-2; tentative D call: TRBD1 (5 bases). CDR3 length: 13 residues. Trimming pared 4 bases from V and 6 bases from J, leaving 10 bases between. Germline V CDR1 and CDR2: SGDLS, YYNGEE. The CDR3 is CASSFRGAGELFF. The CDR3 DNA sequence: TGTGCCAGCAGCTTTAGGGGCGCCGGGGAGCTGTTTTTT.

Written as DNA, the CDR3 is TGTGCCAGCAGCTTATCTAATCCCGGCGGTTCCGAGCAGTACTTC. Its protein product is CASSLSNPGGSEQYF. V is TRBV11-2 and J is TRBJ2-7, with D unresolved. V shed 2 bases and J shed 6 bases, with 17 bases lying between them. Looked up from germline, CDR1 is SGHAT and CDR2 is FQNNGV. CDR3 length equals 15 residues.

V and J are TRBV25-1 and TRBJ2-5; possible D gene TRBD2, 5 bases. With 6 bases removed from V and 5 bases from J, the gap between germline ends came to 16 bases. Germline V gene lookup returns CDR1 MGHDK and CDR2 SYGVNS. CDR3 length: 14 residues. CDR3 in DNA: TGTGCCAGCAGAATCGACGGGGTGGGGGAGACCCAGTACTTC. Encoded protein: CASRIDGVGETQYF.

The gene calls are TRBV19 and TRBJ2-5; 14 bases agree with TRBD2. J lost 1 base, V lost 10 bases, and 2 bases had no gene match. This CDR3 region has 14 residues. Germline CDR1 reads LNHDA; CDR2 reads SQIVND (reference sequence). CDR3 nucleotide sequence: TGTGCCACTGGGACTAGCGGGAGCCAAGAGACCCAGTACTTC. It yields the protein CATGTSGSQETQYF.

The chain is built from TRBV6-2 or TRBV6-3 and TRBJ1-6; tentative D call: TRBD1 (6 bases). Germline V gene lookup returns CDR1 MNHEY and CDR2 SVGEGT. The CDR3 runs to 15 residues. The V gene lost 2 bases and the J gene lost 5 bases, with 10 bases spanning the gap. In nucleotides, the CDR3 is TGTGCCAGCAGTTACAACGGACAGAATAATTCACCCCTCCACTTT. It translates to CASSYNGQNNSPLHF.

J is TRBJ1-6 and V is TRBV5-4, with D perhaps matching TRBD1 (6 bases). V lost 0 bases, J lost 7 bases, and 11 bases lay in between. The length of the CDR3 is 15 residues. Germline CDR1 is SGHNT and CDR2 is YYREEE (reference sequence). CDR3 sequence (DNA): TGTGCCAGCAGCTTGGGACAGGCCTCCAATTCACCCCTCCACTTT. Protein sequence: CASSLGQASNSPLHF.

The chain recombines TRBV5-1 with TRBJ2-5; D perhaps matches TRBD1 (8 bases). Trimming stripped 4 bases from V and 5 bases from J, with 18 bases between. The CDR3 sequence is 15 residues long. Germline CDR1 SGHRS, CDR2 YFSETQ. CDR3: CASSPRTGTKETQYF. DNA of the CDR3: TGCGCCAGCAGCCCGAGGACAGGGACTAAGGAGACCCAGTACTTC.

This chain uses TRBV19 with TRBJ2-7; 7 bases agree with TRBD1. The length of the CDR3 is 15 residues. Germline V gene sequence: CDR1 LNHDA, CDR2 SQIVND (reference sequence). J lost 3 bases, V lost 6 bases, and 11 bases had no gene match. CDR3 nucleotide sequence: TGTGCCAGTAGGAAAAAGGGGACAGCAGACTACGAGCAGTACTTC. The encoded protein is CASRKKGTADYEQYF.

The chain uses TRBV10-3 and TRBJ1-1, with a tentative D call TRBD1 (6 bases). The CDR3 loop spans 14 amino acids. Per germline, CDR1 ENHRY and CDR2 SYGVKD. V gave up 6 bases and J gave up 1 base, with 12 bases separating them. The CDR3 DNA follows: TGTGCCATCAGAGACCGGGACACGAACACTGAAGCTTTCTTT. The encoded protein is CAIRDRDTNTEAFF.

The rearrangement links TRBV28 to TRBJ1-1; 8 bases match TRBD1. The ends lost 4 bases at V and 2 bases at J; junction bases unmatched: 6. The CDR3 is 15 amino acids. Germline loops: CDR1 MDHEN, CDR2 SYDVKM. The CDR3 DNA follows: TGTGCCAGCAGTTACCAGACAGGGGCAAACACTGAAGCTTTCTTT. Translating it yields CASSYQTGANTEAFF. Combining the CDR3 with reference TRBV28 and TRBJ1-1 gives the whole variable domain DVKVTQSSRYLVKRTGEKVFLECVQDMDHENMFWYRQDPGLGLRLIYFSYDVKMKEKGDIPEGYSVSREKKERFSLILESASTNQTSMYLCASSYQTGANTEAFFGQGTRLTVV.